What follows are 19 T cell receptor beta chains derived from one specimen sequenced in a study of cytomegalovirus exposure and HLA in healthy donors. Libraries were prepared by immunoSEQ multiplex PCR; TCRdb keeps only in-frame clonotypes and omits some of them. The repertoire holds 90,000 or so clones, 85% seen once, with roughly 22% in the top ten. Sample: PBMCs. The receptors derive from a young man in good health and CMV-seropositive.

This clone is medium-sized within its sample. The chain is built from TRBV4-1 and TRBJ2-2, with a possible D match to TRBD1 (6 bases). The V gene lost 4 bases and the J gene lost 2 bases, with 17 bases spanning the gap. The CDR3 is made up of 17 amino acids. Per the germline V gene, CDR1 is MGHRA and CDR2 is YSYEKL. CDR3 bases: TGCGCCAGCAGCCCCTATGGGACACCAATTAACACCGGGGAGCTGTTTTTT. This translates into CASSPYGTPINTGELFF.

The chain links TRBV28 to TRBJ2-1; 11 bases map to TRBD2. V was clipped by 2 bases and J by 5 bases; unmatched bases: 5. Germline assignment: CDR1 MDHEN and CDR2 SYDVKM. This CDR3 is 16 amino acids long. The CDR3 region has the DNA TGTGCCAGCAGTTTAGATCTAGCGGGAGGCAACAATGAGCAGTTCTTC. Its protein is CASSLDLAGGNNEQFF. Full variable domain (remainder filled in from reference TRBV28 and TRBJ2-1): DVKVTQSSRYLVKRTGEKVFLECVQDMDHENMFWYRQDPGLGLRLIYFSYDVKMKEKGDIPEGYSVSREKKERFSLILESASTNQTSMYLCASSLDLAGGNNEQFFGPGTRLTVL.

The chain employs TRBV5-4 and TRBJ2-5, with D tentatively TRBD1 (6 bases). The germline V gene has CDR1 SGHNT and CDR2 YYREEE (reference sequence). The ends were cut back, 0 bases at V and 5 bases at J, with 11 bases in the middle. The CDR3 has 14 residues. CDR3 residues: CASSLGGLGETQYF. In DNA form, the CDR3 reads TGTGCCAGCAGCTTGGGGGGGCTAGGGGAGACCCAGTACTTC.

The chain carries TRBV28 and TRBJ1-5, with 9 bases fitting TRBD1. The CDR3 extends over 17 amino acids. The V gene's germline CDR1 is MDHEN and CDR2 SYDVKM. J gave up 4 bases and V 3 bases, and 10 bases lay outside the gene matches. The CDR3 nucleotides read TGTGCCAGCAGTTTTATTCAGGAGGGACAGGGAAATCAGCCCCAGCATTTT. It yields the protein CASSFIQEGQGNQPQHF.

The chain carries TRBV5-1 and TRBJ2-3; D perhaps matches TRBD2 (5 bases). Per germline, CDR1 SGHRS and CDR2 YFSETQ. V was cut by 2 bases and J by 5 bases, with 27 bases left in between. The CDR3 contains 19 residues. The CDR3 loop is CASSFHIASFLGDKDTQYF. CDR3 bases: TGCGCCAGCAGCTTTCATATAGCCAGTTTTTTGGGAGATAAAGATACGCAGTATTTT.

V usage is TRBV6-1 and J usage is TRBJ2-7; possibly TRBD2 for D (5 bases). V was clipped by 10 bases and J by 1 base, with 11 bases between them. The CDR3 totals 12 residues. CDR1 is MNHNS, CDR2 SASEGT, per germline. As DNA, the CDR3 is TGTGCCACCGGAGAGGGTTCCTACGAGCAGTACTTC. This translates into CATGEGSYEQYF.

The rearrangement uses TRBV28 and TRBJ2-1, with D possibly TRBD2 on 5 matching bases. This CDR3 has 13 amino acids. In germline, CDR1 is MDHEN, CDR2 SYDVKM. Between the trimmed V and J ends, which lost 8 bases and 1 base, there was a span of 9 bases. CDR3 region: CASSAASYNEQFF. The CDR3 nucleotides read TGTGCCAGCTCAGCGGCGTCCTACAATGAGCAGTTCTTC.

The CDR3 region is CASSPPEDWDNEQFF. Here the CDR3 DNA reads TGTGCCAGCAGCCCCCCCGAAGACTGGGACAATGAGCAGTTCTTC. This rearrangement joins TRBV28 to TRBJ2-1; D is uncertain. The length of the CDR3 is 15 residues. Trimming shortened V by 6 bases and J by 5 bases, and 17 bases separated the two germline ends. Looked up from germline, CDR1 is MDHEN and CDR2 is SYDVKM. Looking up the rest from reference TRBV28 and TRBJ2-1 gives the full variable domain: DVKVTQSSRYLVKRTGEKVFLECVQDMDHENMFWYRQDPGLGLRLIYFSYDVKMKEKGDIPEGYSVSREKKERFSLILESASTNQTSMYLCASSPPEDWDNEQFFGPGTRLTVL.

The chain combines TRBV27 with TRBJ2-7, with 9 bases aligning to TRBD1. The CDR3 is 15 amino acids. The germline V gene has CDR1 MNHEY and CDR2 SMNVEV (reference sequence). The CDR3 reads CASSITGTGSSEQYV. For the CDR3, the DNA is TGTGCCAGCAGTATTACCGGGACAGGGTCCTCCGAGCAGTACGTC.

The V call is TRBV5-6, the J call TRBJ2-3; no reliable D call. The CDR3 runs to 13 residues. V was cut by 2 bases and J by 3 bases, with 7 bases left in between. Germline V gene lookup returns CDR1 SGHDT and CDR2 YYEEEE. The CDR3 spells CASSFGSTDTQYF. As DNA, the CDR3 is TGTGCCAGCAGCTTCGGGTCTACAGATACGCAGTATTTT.

The gene calls are TRBV18 and TRBJ2-2, with TRBD2 matching over 8 bases. The CDR3 sequence is 16 residues long. Germline V CDR1 and CDR2: KGHSH, LQKENI. Trimming took 1 base from V and 1 from J; bases not matched to a gene: 2. CDR3 amino acids: CASSPQLAENTGELFF. The CDR3 DNA follows: TGTGCCAGCTCACCACAACTAGCGGAGAACACCGGGGAGCTGTTTTTT.

The rearrangement links TRBV5-4 to TRBJ2-1; the match to TRBD2 covers 8 bases. The CDR3 has 15 residues. Germline V lookup: CDR1 SGHNT, CDR2 YYREEE (reference sequence). V was clipped by 3 bases and J by 9 bases; unmatched bases: 11. CDR3 sequence reads: CASSSLTSGNFEQFF. The CDR3 DNA sequence: TGTGCCAGCAGCTCCCTAACTAGCGGCAACTTTGAGCAGTTCTTC. Full variable domain (outside the CDR3, taken from reference TRBV5-4 and TRBJ2-1): ETGVTQSPTHLIKTRGQQVTLRCSSQSGHNTVSWYQQALGQGPQFIFQYYREEENGRGNFPPRFSGLQFPNYSSELNVNALELDDSALYLCASSSLTSGNFEQFFGPGTRLTVL.

CDR3 DNA: TGTGCCAGCAGTTTAGTATCGGCAGATACGCAGTATTTT. The encoded protein is CASSLVSADTQYF. The V gene is TRBV28, the J gene TRBJ2-3; D is unclear. Germline assignment: CDR1 MDHEN and CDR2 SYDVKM. The CDR3 has 13 amino acids. V shed 2 bases and J shed 4 bases, with 7 bases lying between them.

V gene TRBV18 combines with J gene TRBJ1-1; D is possibly TRBD1 (6 bases). This CDR3 is built from 15 residues. Germline-derived CDR1 and CDR2 are KGHSH and LQKENI. With 3 bases removed from V and 3 bases from J, the gap between germline ends came to 14 bases. For the CDR3, the DNA is TGTGCCAGCTCACCGGGGGCAGGAATGGACACTGAAGCTTTCTTT. Translation: CASSPGAGMDTEAFF. The full variable domain, rest sourced from reference TRBV18 and TRBJ1-1, is NAGVMQNPRHLVRRRGQEARLRCSPMKGHSHVYWYRQLPEEGLKFMVYLQKENIIDESGMPKERFSAEFPKEGPSILRIQQVVRGDSAAYFCASSPGAGMDTEAFFGQGTRLTVV.

V gene TRBV6-4 combines with J gene TRBJ2-5; 9 bases agree with TRBD2. Per the germline V gene, CDR1 is MRHNA and CDR2 is SNTAGT. V gave up 7 bases and J gave up 3 bases; unmatched junction bases: 15. The CDR3 extends over 17 amino acids. The CDR3 protein is CASTRRGGRAWEETQYF. CDR3 coding DNA: TGTGCCAGCACCCGACGGGGCGGGAGGGCCTGGGAAGAGACCCAGTACTTC.

This clone was observed a single time. V usage is TRBV28 and J usage is TRBJ2-5, with D perhaps matching TRBD2 (5 bases). This CDR3 comprises 13 residues. V shed 5 bases and J shed 4 bases, with 11 bases lying between them. Germline CDR1 and CDR2: MDHEN and SYDVKM. The CDR3: CASSLPAGETQYF. The CDR3 DNA sequence: TGTGCCAGCAGTCTGCCGGCGGGAGAGACCCAGTACTTC.

This clone was recorded once. The chain joins TRBV19 to TRBJ2-2; tentatively, D is TRBD2 (6 bases). V lost 6 bases, J lost 4 bases, and 21 bases lay in between. This CDR3 comprises 17 residues. Looked up from germline, CDR1 is LNHDA and CDR2 is SQIVND (reference sequence). The CDR3 sequence: CASSRKGTGDGTGELFF. As DNA, the CDR3 is TGTGCCAGTAGCCGAAAGGGGACGGGGGATGGCACCGGGGAGCTGTTTTTT.

J is TRBJ2-1 and V is TRBV4-1; 8 bases map to TRBD1. CDR3 size: 17 residues. After removal of 4 bases from V and 0 bases from J, the junction contained 8 bases not matched to a gene. Germline V CDR1 and CDR2: MGHRA, YSYEKL. In nucleotides, the CDR3 is TGCGCCAGCAGCCTAGAACAGGGGGTCAGCTCCTACAATGAGCAGTTCTTC. Translating it yields CASSLEQGVSSYNEQFF.

The V and J genes are TRBV6-5 and TRBJ1-5; D perhaps matches TRBD1 (6 bases). V dropped 0 bases and J dropped 0 bases, with 9 bases sitting between them. This CDR3 contains 16 residues. Germline CDR1 reads MNHEY; CDR2 reads SVGAGI. This chain's CDR3 is CASSYSRGPSNQPQHF. The CDR3 DNA follows: TGTGCCAGCAGTTACTCCAGGGGTCCTAGCAATCAGCCCCAGCATTTT.